The present T cell receptor beta chain was sequenced within a study of T cells in Graves' hyperthyroidism and ophthalmopathy. Findings and caveats of the study: Most expanded thyroid clonotypes above 0.001 also appeared in blood.

TCR beta CDR3 regions were amplified from RNA. The primer set for the first-round RT-PCR of the TCR CDR3 was HTBI. A single record per CDR3 protein comes from TCRdb applying MiXCR to the multiplex PCR reads. The sample has 450,000 to 600,000 distinct CDR3 sequences; 12% to 15% are singletons. Concerning this clonotype: Its antigen remains unknown.

V gave up 5 bases and J gave up 3 bases; unmatched junction bases: 14. This CDR3 comprises 18 residues. CDR1 and CDR2 (germline): MNHEY, SMNVEV (reference sequence). Sequenced: blood. The receptor was derived from a woman in her forties with Graves' hyperthyroidism. The chain links TRBV27 to TRBJ2-3; TRBD2 matches at 10 bases. The CDR3 protein is CASSRQAGSGRKTDTQYF. The CDR3 DNA follows: TGTGCCAGCAGTAGACAGGCTGGTAGCGGGAGGAAAACAGATACGCAGTATTTT.